This T cell receptor beta chain was found in a study of blood T cells in healthy people across ages (dated by TCRdb to 2015 to 2017). About the study as a whole: Template switching captured roughly one uniquely barcoded TCR beta cDNA molecule per two T cells in model experiments. The study measured age-related changes in TCR beta repertoire diversity using deep sequencing normalized with unique cDNA molecular identifiers. The donors were split into four age groups: young (average about 16 years), middle-aged (roughly 39), aged (approximately 60) and long-lived (approximately 80). To avoid experimental bias, donors of different ages were spread randomly across the sequencing lanes. Two additional independent replicas of 1 million unique cDNA reads from the same blood draw were analyzed for two donors (one aged 18 to 30 and one aged 80 or older). What the authors observed across the whole study: There was a strong correlation between observed TCR beta diversity and the percentage of naive T cells measured by flow cytometry. Observed TCR beta diversity per million T cells fell roughly linearly with age, and a significant reduction was already apparent by age roughly 40. Because profiling used bulk unsorted PBMCs, naive and antigen-experienced compartments could not be compared conclusively. Estimates of total diversity from one million sequenced T cells were regarded as lower bounds and underestimates. Compared with the aged group, the long-lived group had more naive CD4+ T cells, fewer expanded clones and increased TCR diversity, a pattern suggesting age selection. The CMV infection status of donors was not known, potentially confounding age-related changes in expanded clonotypes.

Library preparation used 5' RACE. Reads for this sample came from an Illumina HiSeq 2500. A second PCR of roughly 7 to 11 cycles was performed with a sample-barcoded 5' primer and a J-beta primer mix. A template-switch 5' adaptor carrying 12 random nucleotides introduced a unique molecular identifier onto each TCR beta cDNA molecule. Each sample yielded at least 2.5 million CDR3-containing paired-end reads. The Mint cDNA synthesis kit, primed by a TRBC-specific oligonucleotide, was used to synthesize first-strand cDNA from all RNA. All cDNA was treated with uracil-DNA glycosylase and then went through a first 18-cycle PCR with the universal primers M1SS and BC2_uni_R. The authors' pipeline ran thus. Normalization of each sample was performed by random selection of 1 million high-quality reads, each carrying a distinct molecular identifier. Reads with shared molecular identifiers were discarded instead of being binned into consensus sequences. MiTCR, with a Q25 quality threshold and the strictest error-elimination algorithm, was used for CDR3 identification, clonotype clustering and error correction. A nonparametric unseen species model using Euler transformation provided a lower-bound estimate of total TCR beta diversity. TCRdb applied fastp at Q25 and MiXCR to the public reads, then kept only in-frame beta chains. CDR3 protein duplicates are merged, each entry listing the most common genes and DNA. V and J calls and clone size were set by TCRdb, not the authors. Counted in this sample were about 1.6 million distinct CDR3 sequences; about 35% of them appeared once. The ten biggest clones cover 10% to 12% of the sample.

This clonotype was seen a handful of times. It has no known antigen specificity. No base-level quality is on record; no much larger clone is a single base apart. Looking up the germline V gene (reference sequence) yields CDR1 SEHNR and CDR2 FQNEAQ. V lost 5 bases and J lost 4 bases, and the count of bases not matched to a germline gene is 8. Spanning cysteine to phenylalanine, the CDR3 consists of 15 amino acids. Solely the CDR3 DNA is kept, with 45 bases framed from the first base. Donors were approximately 42 systemically healthy Caucasian individuals from Russia aged roughly 6 to 95 years. Each donor gave roughly 9.5 milliliters of peripheral blood, collected into EDTA-treated Vacutainer tubes. Ficoll-Paque density-gradient centrifugation was used to isolate PBMCs, with at least 7 million obtained per sample. Total RNA was extracted from PBMCs with Trizol reagent, with at least 6 micrograms obtained per sample. For every donor, flow cytometry on a PBMC aliquot measured the percentage of naive CD45RAhigh/CD27high T cells.

The V and J genes are TRBV7-9 and TRBJ2-1, with 7 middle bases fitting TRBD1. The source of this sequence is a woman between 25 and 40 years old in good health. Material: blood. Here is the DNA: TGTGCCAGCAGCAAAGACAGGGCTTCATACAATGAGCAGTTCTTC. It codes for CASSKDRASYNEQFF.